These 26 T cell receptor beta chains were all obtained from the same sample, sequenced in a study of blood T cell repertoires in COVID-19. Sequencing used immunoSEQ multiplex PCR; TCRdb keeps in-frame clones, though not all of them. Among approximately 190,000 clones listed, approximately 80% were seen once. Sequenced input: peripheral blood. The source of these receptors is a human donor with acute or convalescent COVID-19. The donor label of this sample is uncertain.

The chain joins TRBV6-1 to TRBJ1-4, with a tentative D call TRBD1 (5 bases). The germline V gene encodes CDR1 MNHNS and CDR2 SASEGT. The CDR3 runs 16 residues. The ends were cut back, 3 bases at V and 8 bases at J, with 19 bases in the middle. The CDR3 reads CASSDPGGREGEKLFF. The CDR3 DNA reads TGTGCCAGCAGTGACCCCGGAGGCAGGGAGGGAGAAAAACTGTTTTTT.

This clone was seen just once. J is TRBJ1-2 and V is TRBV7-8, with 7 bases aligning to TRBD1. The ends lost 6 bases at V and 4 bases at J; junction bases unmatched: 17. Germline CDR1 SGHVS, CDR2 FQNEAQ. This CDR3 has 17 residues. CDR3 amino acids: CASSPSLSVGTVYGYTF. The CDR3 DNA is TGTGCCAGCAGTCCTTCCCTTTCTGTCGGGACAGTCTATGGCTACACCTTC. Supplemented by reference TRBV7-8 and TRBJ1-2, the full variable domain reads GAGVSQSPRYKVAKRGQDVALRCDPISGHVSLFWYQQALGQGPEFLTYFQNEAQLDKSGLPSDRFFAERPEGSVSTLKIQRTQQEDSAVYLCASSPSLSVGTVYGYTFGSGTRLTVV.

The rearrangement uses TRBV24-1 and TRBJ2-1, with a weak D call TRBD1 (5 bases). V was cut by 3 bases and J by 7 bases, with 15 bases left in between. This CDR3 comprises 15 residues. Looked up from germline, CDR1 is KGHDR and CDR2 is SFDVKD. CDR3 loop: CATSDPQGYGNEQFF. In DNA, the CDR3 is TGTGCCACCAGTGATCCTCAGGGATACGGGAATGAGCAGTTCTTC.

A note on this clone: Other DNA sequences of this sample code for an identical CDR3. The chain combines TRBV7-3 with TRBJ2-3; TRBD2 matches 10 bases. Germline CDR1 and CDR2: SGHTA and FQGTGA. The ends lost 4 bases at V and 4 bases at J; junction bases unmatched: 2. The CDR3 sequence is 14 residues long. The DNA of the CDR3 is TGTGCCAGCAGCTCTGGGACTAGCGCAGATACGCAGTATTTT. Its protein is CASSSGTSADTQYF.

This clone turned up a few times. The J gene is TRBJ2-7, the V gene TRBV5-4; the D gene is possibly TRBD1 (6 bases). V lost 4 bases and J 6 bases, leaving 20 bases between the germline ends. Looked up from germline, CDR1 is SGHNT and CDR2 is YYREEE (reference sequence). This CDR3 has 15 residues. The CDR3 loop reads CASSPSQGKVVEQYF. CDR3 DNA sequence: TGTGCCAGCAGCCCTTCCCAGGGGAAGGTGGTCGAGCAGTACTTC.

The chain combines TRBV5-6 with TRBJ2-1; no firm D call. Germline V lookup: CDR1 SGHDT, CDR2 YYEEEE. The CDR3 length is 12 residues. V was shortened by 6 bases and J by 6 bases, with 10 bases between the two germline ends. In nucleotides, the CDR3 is TGTGCCAGCACCCGAGTCGCCAATGAGCAGTTCTTC. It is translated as CASTRVANEQFF.

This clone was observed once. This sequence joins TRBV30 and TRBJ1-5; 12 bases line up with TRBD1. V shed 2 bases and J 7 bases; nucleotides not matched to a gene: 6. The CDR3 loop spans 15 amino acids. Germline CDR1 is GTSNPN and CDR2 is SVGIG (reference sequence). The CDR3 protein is CAWSLGQGAGQPQHF. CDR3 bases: TGTGCCTGGAGTCTGGGACAGGGGGCAGGACAGCCCCAGCATTTT.

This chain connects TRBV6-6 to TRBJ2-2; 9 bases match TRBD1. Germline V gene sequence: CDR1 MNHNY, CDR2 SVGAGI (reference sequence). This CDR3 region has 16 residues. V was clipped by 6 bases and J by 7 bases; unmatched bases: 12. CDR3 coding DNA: TGTGCCAGCAGACAAGCACAGGGGGCGCGGAACGGGGAGCTGTTTTTT. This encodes CASRQAQGARNGELFF.

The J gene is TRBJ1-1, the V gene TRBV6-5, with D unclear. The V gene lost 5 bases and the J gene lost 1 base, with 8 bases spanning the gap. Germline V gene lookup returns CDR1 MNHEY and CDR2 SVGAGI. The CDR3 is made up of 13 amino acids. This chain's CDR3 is CASSRGTNTEAFF. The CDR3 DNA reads TGTGCCAGCAGTCGGGGTACGAACACTGAAGCTTTCTTT.

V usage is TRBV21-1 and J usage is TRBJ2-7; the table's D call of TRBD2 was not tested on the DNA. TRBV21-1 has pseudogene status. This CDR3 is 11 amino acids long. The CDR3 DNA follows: TGTGCCAGCAGCAAAATAATAGAGCAGTACTTC. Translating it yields CASSKIIEQYF.

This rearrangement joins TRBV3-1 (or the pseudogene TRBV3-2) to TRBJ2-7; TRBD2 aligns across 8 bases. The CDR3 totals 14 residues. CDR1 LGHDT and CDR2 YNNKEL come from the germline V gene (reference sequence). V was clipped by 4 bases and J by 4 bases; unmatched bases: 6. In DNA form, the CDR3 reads TGTGCCAGCAGCCTCGGGGGGGCCACTTACGAGCAGTACTTC. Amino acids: CASSLGGATYEQYF.

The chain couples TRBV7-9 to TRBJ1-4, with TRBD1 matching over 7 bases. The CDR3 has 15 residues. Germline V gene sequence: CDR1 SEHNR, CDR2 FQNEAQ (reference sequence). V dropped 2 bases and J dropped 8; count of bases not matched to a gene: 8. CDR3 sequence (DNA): TGTGCCAGCAGCTTAAGAGCGACAGGGTGGGAAAAACTGTTTTTT. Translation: CASSLRATGWEKLFF.

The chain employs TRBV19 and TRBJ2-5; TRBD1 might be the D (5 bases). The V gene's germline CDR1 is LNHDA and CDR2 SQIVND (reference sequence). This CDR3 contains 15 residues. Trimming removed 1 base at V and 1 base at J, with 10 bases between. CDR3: CASSIGVRVQETQYF. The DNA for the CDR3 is TGTGCCAGTAGTATAGGAGTCAGGGTCCAAGAGACCCAGTACTTC.

CDR3 coding DNA: TGTGCCAGCAGCCCCGGACTTGTAGGCAATCAGCCCCAGCATTTT. This encodes CASSPGLVGNQPQHF. This chain connects TRBV11-2 to TRBJ1-5; D gene unclear. Germline V CDR1 and CDR2: SGHAT, FQNNGV. This CDR3 has 15 residues. V was shortened by 5 bases and J by 2 bases, with 13 bases between the two germline ends.

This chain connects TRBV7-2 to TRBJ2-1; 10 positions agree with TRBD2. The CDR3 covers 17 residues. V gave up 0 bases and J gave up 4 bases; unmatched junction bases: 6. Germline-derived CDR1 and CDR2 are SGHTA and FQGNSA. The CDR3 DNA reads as TGTGCCAGCAGCTTAGCGGGTAGCGGGAGGACTTACAATGAGCAGTTCTTC. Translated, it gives CASSLAGSGRTYNEQFF.

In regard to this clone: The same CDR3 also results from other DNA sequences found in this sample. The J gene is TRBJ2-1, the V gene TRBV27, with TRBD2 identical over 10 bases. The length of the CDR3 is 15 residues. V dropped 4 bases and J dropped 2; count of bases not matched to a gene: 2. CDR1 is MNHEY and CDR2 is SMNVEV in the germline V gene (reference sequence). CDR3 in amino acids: CASSSGTSAYNEQFF. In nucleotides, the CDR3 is TGTGCCAGCAGTTCTGGGACTAGCGCCTACAATGAGCAGTTCTTC.

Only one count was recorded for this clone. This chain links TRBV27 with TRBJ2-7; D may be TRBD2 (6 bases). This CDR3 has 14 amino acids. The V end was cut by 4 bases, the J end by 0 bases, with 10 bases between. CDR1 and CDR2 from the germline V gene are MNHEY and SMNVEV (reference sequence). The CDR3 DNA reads TGTGCCAGCAGTTCGGGGACTTACTCCTACGAGCAGTACTTC. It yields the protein CASSSGTYSYEQYF.

The CDR3 nucleotides read TGTGCCAGCAGCCCCTCGGGACAGGGGGCGTCGGGCTACACCTTC. It codes for CASSPSGQGASGYTF. The chain combines TRBV11-2 with TRBJ1-2, with 12 bases that match TRBD1. V lost 5 bases and J lost 8; bases outside the gene matches: 9. Germline V lookup: CDR1 SGHAT, CDR2 FQNNGV. The CDR3 has 15 amino acids.

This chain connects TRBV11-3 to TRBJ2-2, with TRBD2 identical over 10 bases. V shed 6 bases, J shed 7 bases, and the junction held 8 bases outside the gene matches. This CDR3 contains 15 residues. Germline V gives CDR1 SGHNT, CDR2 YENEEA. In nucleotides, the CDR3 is TGTGCCAGCAGGTATCTAGCGGGAGCGGACGGGGAGCTGTTTTTT. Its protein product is CASRYLAGADGELFF.

Here the CDR3 reads CSVGLAGVSDTQYF. CDR3 coding DNA: TGCAGCGTTGGACTAGCGGGAGTTTCCGATACGCAGTATTTT. The chain employs TRBV29-1 and TRBJ2-3; 12 bases are shared with TRBD2. CDR1 is SQVTM and CDR2 is ANQGSEA in the germline V gene. After removal of 4 bases from V and 6 bases from J, the junction contained 5 bases not matched to a gene. This CDR3 contains 14 residues.

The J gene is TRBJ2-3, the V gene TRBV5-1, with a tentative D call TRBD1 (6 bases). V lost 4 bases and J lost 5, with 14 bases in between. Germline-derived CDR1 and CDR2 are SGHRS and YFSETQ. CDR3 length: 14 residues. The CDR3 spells CASSTFNREDTQYF. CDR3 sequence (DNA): TGCGCCAGCAGCACCTTCAACAGGGAAGATACGCAGTATTTT.

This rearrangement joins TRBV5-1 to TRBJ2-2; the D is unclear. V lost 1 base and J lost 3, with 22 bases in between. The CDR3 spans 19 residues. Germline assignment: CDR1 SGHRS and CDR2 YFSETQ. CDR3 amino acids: CASSLPHRVYTRDTGELFF. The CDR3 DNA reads TGCGCCAGCAGCTTGCCACACCGGGTCTATACTCGGGACACCGGGGAGCTGTTTTTT.

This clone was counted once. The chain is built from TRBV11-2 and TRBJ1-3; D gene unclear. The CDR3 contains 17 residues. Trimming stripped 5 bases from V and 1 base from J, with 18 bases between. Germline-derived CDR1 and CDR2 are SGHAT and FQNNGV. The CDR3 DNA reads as TGTGCCAGCAGCCTAAGTCGGAGGGAAGGATCTGGAAACACCATATATTTT. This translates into CASSLSRREGSGNTIYF.

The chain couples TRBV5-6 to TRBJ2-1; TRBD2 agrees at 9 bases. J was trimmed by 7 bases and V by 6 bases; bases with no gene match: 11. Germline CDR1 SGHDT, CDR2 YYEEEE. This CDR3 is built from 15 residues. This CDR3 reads CASTLLAGGPNEQFF. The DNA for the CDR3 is TGTGCCAGCACCCTGCTGGCGGGAGGGCCAAATGAGCAGTTCTTC.

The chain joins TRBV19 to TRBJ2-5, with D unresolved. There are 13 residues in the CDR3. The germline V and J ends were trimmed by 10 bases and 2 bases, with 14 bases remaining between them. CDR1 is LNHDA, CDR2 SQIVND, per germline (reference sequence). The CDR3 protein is CATSDISQETQYF. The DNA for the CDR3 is TGTGCCACCTCCGACATTTCGCAAGAGACCCAGTACTTC.

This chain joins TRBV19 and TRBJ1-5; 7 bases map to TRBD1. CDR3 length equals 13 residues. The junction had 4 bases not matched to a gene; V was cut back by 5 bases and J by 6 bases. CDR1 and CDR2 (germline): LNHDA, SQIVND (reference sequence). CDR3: CASSVRQGQPQHF. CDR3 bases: TGTGCCAGTAGTGTCCGACAGGGTCAGCCCCAGCATTTT.